The rows below give T cell receptor beta chains drawn from one sample of a study of lymphopenia after photon versus proton radiotherapy. TCRdb keeps only in-frame clones here, not all; method: immunoSEQ multiplex PCR. The sample holds roughly 67,000 clones, roughly 93% seen once. Sample: peripheral blood, taken from a patient treated with photon-based radiotherapy. The receptors come from a woman between 65 and 79 years old with pancreatic cancer. Both conserved end residues are part of each CDR3. Each record gives: J gene, V gene, D gene, clone size, CDR3 DNA, CDR3 protein. The D gene is left open where the match is weak. The listing skips clone size in some rows; elsewhere it reads once, few, many or a size class.

TRBJ1-2 | TRBV21-1 | - | - | TGTGCCAGCAGCAAAGAGAACACGGTGTACTATGGCTACACCTTC | CASSKENTVYYGYTF
TRBJ1-2 | TRBV28 | - | - | TGTGCCAGCAGCAGGGAGGGCTACACCTTC | CASSREGYTF
TRBJ2-2 | TRBV14 | - | - | TGTGCCAGCAGCCAAGGTCCGAGGGCCGGGGAGCTGTTTTTT | CASSQGPRAGELFF
TRBJ1-1 | TRBV5-1 | - | - | TGCGCCAGCAGCTCCGGGGCAGAGAACACTGAAGCTTTCTTT | CASSSGAENTEAFF
TRBJ1-6 | TRBV4-3 | TRBD1 | - | TGCGCCAGCAGCCAAGAAGGACAGGGGGTCAATTCACCCCTCCACTTT | CASSQEGQGVNSPLHF
TRBJ1-5 | TRBV19 | TRBD1 | - | TGTGCCAGTAGTATAGCGGACAGGGTGTATCGCGGCAATCAGCCCCAGCATTTT | CASSIADRVYRGNQPQHF
TRBJ2-5 | TRBV18 | TRBD1 | - | TGTGCCAGCTCACCGGGGACAGGGGGACACCAAGAGACCCAGTACTTC | CASSPGTGGHQETQYF
TRBJ2-3 | TRBV7-3 | - | - | TGTGCCAGCAGCTCAACAAGGGGCGGGACGCAGTATTTT | CASSSTRGGTQYF
TRBJ2-7 | TRBV9 | TRBD1 | - | TGTGCCAGCAGCTCGACAGGGTACGAGCAGTACTTC | CASSSTGYEQYF
TRBJ2-2 | TRBV7-8 | - | - | TGTGCCAGCACCCACGAATCCTTGCCCGGGGAGCTGTTTTTT | CASTHESLPGELFF
TRBJ1-4 | TRBV28 | - | - | TGTGCCAGCAGTATCCGGCCCACTAATGAAAAACTGTTTTTT | CASSIRPTNEKLFF
TRBJ2-2 | TRBV5-4 | TRBD2 | - | TGTGCCAGCAGCCCTCGGGGTAGCGGGAGGACCGGGGAGCTGTTTTTT | CASSPRGSGRTGELFF
TRBJ2-1 | TRBV29-1 | - | - | TGCAGCGTTGACGGGACCTACGATGGTGAGCAGTTCTTC | CSVDGTYDGEQFF
TRBJ2-2 | TRBV18 | - | - | TGTGCCAGCTCACCAACGGCCGGGGAGCTGTTTTTT | CASSPTAGELFF
TRBJ2-7 | TRBV15 | TRBD2 | once | TGTGCCACCAGCAATATTCTAGCGGGAGGGGCCTACGAGCAGTACTTC | CATSNILAGGAYEQYF
TRBJ1-2 | TRBV20-1 | - | - | TGCAGTGCTAGGTCGAATGGCTACACCTTC | CSARSNGYTF
TRBJ2-1 | TRBV5-4 | - | - | TGTGCCAGCAGCTCTTCGGGCAGACAGTTGGCCAATGAGCAGTTCTTC | CASSSSGRQLANEQFF
TRBJ1-3 | TRBV11-2 | TRBD1 | - | TGTGCCAGCAGACCCCGGGACAGGGTGATCGGAAACACCATATATTTT | CASRPRDRVIGNTIYF
TRBJ2-1 | TRBV30 | TRBD2 | - | TGTGCCTGGAGTCACGAGCGGGAGGGTAAGAATGAGCAGTTCTTC | CAWSHEREGKNEQFF
TRBJ2-2 | TRBV28 | - | few | TGTGCCAGCAGTTCAAGACTGAGGGGACTCGCCGGGGAGCTGTTTTTT | CASSSRLRGLAGELFF
TRBJ2-7 | TRBV14 | TRBD1 | once | TGTGCCAGCAGCCCAACAGGGGGTGGCGAGCAGTACTTC | CASSPTGGGEQYF
TRBJ2-7 | TRBV7-8 | - | - | TGTGCCAGCAGCTTACCCCGGACAGTTGGAACCTACGAGCAGTACTTC | CASSLPRTVGTYEQYF
TRBJ1-2 | TRBV2 | - | - | TGTGCCAGCAGGGGAACAGGGTACGGCTACACCTTC | CASRGTGYGYTF
TRBJ2-5 | TRBV5-6 | - | - | TGTGCCAGCAGCTTGCCAGGGCTGGAGACCCAGTACTTC | CASSLPGLETQYF
TRBJ2-7 | TRBV7-8 | - | - | TGTGCCAGCAGCTTAATGGACAGTTCCTACGAGCAGTACTTC | CASSLMDSSYEQYF
TRBJ1-5 | TRBV10-3 | - | few | TGTGCCATCAGGGGTACTAGCAATCAGCCCCAGCATTTT | CAIRGTSNQPQHF
TRBJ1-5 | TRBV16 | - | - | TGTGCCAGCAGCCCAATCGGGACACCGAATCAGCCCCAGCATTTT | CASSPIGTPNQPQHF
TRBJ1-5 | TRBV9 | TRBD1 | - | TGTGCCAGCAGCGCAGGGGCAGGGGGCTATAGCAATCAGCCCCAGCATTTT | CASSAGAGGYSNQPQHF
TRBJ2-2 | TRBV7-9 | TRBD1 | few | TGTGCCAGCAGCAGACTCCAGGGGGTACCTCTCACCGGGGAGCTGTTTTTT | CASSRLQGVPLTGELFF
TRBJ2-1 | TRBV27 | - | - | TGTGCCAGCCGCCGTATAAATGAGCAGTTCTTC | CASRRINEQFF
TRBJ1-1 | TRBV7-2 | - | - | TGTGCCAGCAGCTTAGATGTTCCGAACACTGAAGCTTTCTTT | CASSLDVPNTEAFF
TRBJ2-2 | TRBV4-3 | TRBD2 | - | TGCGCCAGCAGCCAAACACTAGCGGGAGGGCCTAACACCGGGGAGCTGTTTTTT | CASSQTLAGGPNTGELFF
TRBJ2-1 | TRBV19 | TRBD2 | once | TGTGCCAGTAGCACGGGGGGGGTCCGGTACAATGAGCAGTTCTTC | CASSTGGVRYNEQFF
TRBJ2-1 | TRBV21-1 | - | once | TGTGCCAGCACCAACCCTTGGGGCAGCCACAACAATGAGCAGTTCTTC | CASTNPWGSHNNEQFF
TRBJ2-3 | TRBV6-1 | - | - | TGTGCCAGCAATGGACCTGAAGATACGCAGTATTTT | CASNGPEDTQYF
TRBJ1-4 | TRBV27 | - | - | TGTGCCAGCAGCCGTGGCAGGAGTGAAAAACTGTTTTTT | CASSRGRSEKLFF